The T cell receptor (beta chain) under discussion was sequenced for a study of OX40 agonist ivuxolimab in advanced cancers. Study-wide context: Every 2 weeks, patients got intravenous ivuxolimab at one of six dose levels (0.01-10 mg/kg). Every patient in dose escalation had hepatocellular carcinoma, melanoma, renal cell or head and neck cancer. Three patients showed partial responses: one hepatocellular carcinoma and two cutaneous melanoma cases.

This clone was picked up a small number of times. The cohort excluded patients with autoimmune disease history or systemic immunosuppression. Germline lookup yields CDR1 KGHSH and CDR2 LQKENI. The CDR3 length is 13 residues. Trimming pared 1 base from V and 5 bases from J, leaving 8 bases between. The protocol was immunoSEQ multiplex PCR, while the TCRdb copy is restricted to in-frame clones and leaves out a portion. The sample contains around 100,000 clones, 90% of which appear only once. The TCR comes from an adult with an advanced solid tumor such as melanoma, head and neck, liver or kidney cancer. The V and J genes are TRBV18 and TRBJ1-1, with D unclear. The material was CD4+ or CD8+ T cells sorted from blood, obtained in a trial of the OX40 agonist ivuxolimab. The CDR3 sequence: CASSPLVGTEAFF. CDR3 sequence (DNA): TGTGCCAGCTCACCACTGGTAGGAACTGAAGCTTTCTTT.